The 22 T cell receptor beta chains in this list originate from one sample, sequenced in a study of T cell repertoires in cytomegalovirus infection. These TCRs are of unknown antigen specificity. One entry per CDR3 protein results from TCRdb running MiXCR on the reads. The profile shows roughly 990,000 distinct CDR3 sequences, approximately 30% of them singletons. Specimen: cultured CD8+ T cells from PBMCs, collected from culture after CMV antigen stimulation. These receptor sequences come from a human donor in good health (CMV status not recorded). Some clones in this sample may be carry-over from other donors' samples.

The chain recombines TRBV4-2 with TRBJ2-1, with TRBD2 matching 7 bases. V was clipped by 4 bases and J by 0 bases; unmatched bases: 6. This CDR3 spans 16 amino acids. The germline V gene encodes CDR1 LGHNA and CDR2 YNFKEQ. Here the CDR3 reads CASSRGLGSSYNEQFF. The CDR3 DNA sequence: TGTGCCAGCAGCCGCGGACTAGGAAGCTCCTACAATGAGCAGTTCTTC.

Note on this clonotype: At one boundary the junction diverges from the germline segment, which might be a read error. The rearrangement uses TRBV7-3 and TRBJ1-1; 7 bases align to TRBD1. Looked up from germline, CDR1 is SGHTA and CDR2 is FQGTGA. The length of the CDR3 is 14 residues. DNA for the CDR3: TGTGCCAACAGCCTGGGACAGATGAACACTGAAGCTTTCTTT. Translation: CANSLGQMNTEAFF.

J is TRBJ2-7 and V is TRBV4-3; D unclear. The CDR3 is made up of 13 amino acids. CDR1 LGHNA and CDR2 YSLEER come from the germline V gene. The V gene lost 2 bases and the J gene lost 6 bases, with 11 bases spanning the gap. CDR3: CASSQRVTSEQYV. The CDR3 DNA reads TGCGCCAGCAGCCAACGGGTAACGAGCGAGCAGTACGTC.

The sample holds a few counts of this clonotype. The chain uses TRBV6-1 and TRBJ1-5, with TRBD1 matching over 7 bases. The V segment lost 5 bases and the J segment 4 bases; nucleotides outside the gene matches: 17. Germline CDR1 is MNHNS and CDR2 is SASEGT. The CDR3 runs 18 residues. CDR3 residues: CASSRYPGPDRENQPQHF. CDR3 sequence (DNA): TGTGCCAGCAGTCGATACCCTGGCCCAGACAGGGAGAATCAGCCCCAGCATTTT.

This clonotype was observed many times. V and J are TRBV7-6 and TRBJ1-1, with 7 bases lining up with TRBD1. The trim removed 5 bases at V and 5 bases at J, leaving 14 bases unmatched. CDR3 length: 16 amino acids. CDR1 and CDR2 (germline): SGHVS, FNYEAQ. As DNA, the CDR3 is TGTGCCAGCAGCCAACGTATGGTAGCAGGGGGAACTGAAGCTTTCTTT. Translated, it gives CASSQRMVAGGTEAFF.

This clonotype was observed a few times. The V call is TRBV7-6, the J call TRBJ1-1; TRBD1 agrees at 7 bases. Per the germline V gene, CDR1 is SGHVS and CDR2 is FNYEAQ. The CDR3 runs 15 residues. With V trimmed by 3 bases and J by 6 bases, 10 bases remained unmatched. The CDR3 sequence is CASSLVQGLDSEAFF. The CDR3 nucleotides are TGTGCCAGCAGCTTGGTACAGGGGTTAGATTCTGAAGCTTTCTTT.

The chain is built from TRBV7-6 and TRBJ1-1; perhaps TRBD1 as D (6 bases). V shed 7 bases and J shed 7 bases, with 16 bases lying between them. The germline gives CDR1 SGHVS, CDR2 FNYEAQ. This CDR3 is built from 13 residues. CDR3 DNA: TGTGCCAGCACTGCTGGGGGGCTTGTTGAAGCTTTCTTT. This translates into CASTAGGLVEAFF.

This clonotype was seen more than once but under ten times. CDR3 coding DNA: TGTGCCAGCAGCCAAATAGAGACAGGGTACTACAATGAGCAGTTCTTC. Translated, it gives CASSQIETGYYNEQFF. The V gene is TRBV14, the J gene TRBJ2-1; the match to TRBD1 covers 7 bases. CDR3 length equals 16 residues. Germline assignment: CDR1 SGHDN and CDR2 FVKESK. V trimming: 2 bases; J trimming: 3 bases; junction bases outside the gene matches: 7.

This clonotype has only a few counts. The genes are TRBV2 and TRBJ1-2, with D possibly matching TRBD1 (6 bases). V was pared by 1 base and J by 4 bases, with 13 bases between. The CDR3 has 15 residues. Looked up from germline, CDR1 is SNHLY and CDR2 is FYNNEI. CDR3 nucleotide sequence: TGTGCCAGCAGTGAAGTAAACAGGGAACCCTATGGCTACACCTTC. As protein: CASSEVNREPYGYTF.

This clonotype occurred a few times. V is TRBV10-2 and J is TRBJ2-7; D call uncertain. V was shortened by 0 bases and J by 6 bases, with 9 bases between the two germline ends. This CDR3 spans 13 amino acids. Germline CDR1 WSHSY, CDR2 SAAADI. The CDR3 coding sequence is TGCGCCAGCAGTGAGTCTTTAGCCTCCGAGCAGTACTTC. It translates to CASSESLASEQYF.

The chain carries TRBV5-6 and TRBJ1-2; D is unresolved. The germline V and J ends were trimmed by 5 bases and 0 bases, with 20 bases remaining between them. Germline V gene sequence: CDR1 SGHDT, CDR2 YYEEEE. The CDR3 has 17 amino acids. CDR3: CASRSLPAALTNYGYTF. As DNA, the CDR3 is TGTGCCAGCAGGTCCCTCCCTGCAGCACTAACTAACTATGGCTACACCTTC.

This clonotype was observed many times. This chain connects TRBV6-2 or TRBV6-3 to TRBJ2-5; D gene ambiguous. The V and J ends lost 2 bases and 4 bases respectively, with 20 bases between them. Germline V gene lookup returns CDR1 MNHEY and CDR2 SVGEGT. There are 17 residues in the CDR3. CDR3 sequence: CASSYPEVFYNRETQYF. The CDR3 DNA is TGTGCCAGCAGTTACCCAGAGGTGTTCTACAACCGAGAGACCCAGTACTTC.

The chain carries TRBV19 and TRBJ1-2; D perhaps matches TRBD1 (5 bases). CDR3 length equals 14 residues. The germline CDR1 and CDR2 sequences are LNHDA and SQIVND (reference sequence). V was trimmed by 3 bases and J by 4 bases, leaving 12 bases between them. The CDR3 DNA is TGTGCCAGTAGTATCTTTGGGGCCGGCTATGGCTACACCTTC. Its translation is CASSIFGAGYGYTF.

This clonotype was counted between two and nine times. This chain links TRBV4-2 with TRBJ2-2, with 8 nucleotides matching TRBD1. J gave up 7 bases and V 2 bases, and 12 bases lay outside the gene matches. Germline V CDR1 and CDR2: LGHNA, YNFKEQ. The CDR3 is 17 amino acids. The CDR3 coding sequence is TGTGCCAGCAGCCAAAGTCGAGGACAGGGATTAATCGGGGAGCTGTTTTTT. Encoded protein: CASSQSRGQGLIGELFF.

This clonotype was seen repeatedly, ten times or more. The chain links TRBV7-2 to TRBJ2-1; D might be TRBD1 (5 bases). The V end lost 3 bases, the J end lost 0 bases, and 15 bases lay between the germline ends. Germline V gene sequence: CDR1 SGHTA, CDR2 FQGNSA. The CDR3 totals 17 residues. The CDR3, as DNA: TGTGCCAGCAGCTTGTTAGTACAGGAGCCCTCCTACAATGAGCAGTTCTTC. Translating it yields CASSLLVQEPSYNEQFF.

The gene calls are TRBV6-2 or TRBV6-3 and TRBJ2-7; TRBD2 aligns across 8 bases. Unmatched junction bases numbered 35, after V lost 5 bases and J lost 5 bases. Germline V gene sequence: CDR1 MNHEY, CDR2 SVGEGT. This CDR3 comprises 23 residues. CDR3 sequence reads: CASSHQLWNTPSGGPYAPDEQYF. CDR3 DNA sequence: TGTGCCAGCAGTCATCAGCTTTGGAATACGCCAAGCGGGGGCCCTTATGCACCGGACGAGCAGTACTTC.

This clonotype was detected only a few times. The rearrangement links TRBV4-1 to TRBJ2-2; 7 bases are shared with TRBD1. V lost 2 bases and J lost 2; bases outside the gene matches: 2. The germline V gene has CDR1 MGHRA and CDR2 YSYEKL. The CDR3 has 15 amino acids. CDR3 region: CASSQWDSNTGELFF. In DNA, the CDR3 is TGCGCCAGCAGCCAATGGGACAGCAACACCGGGGAGCTGTTTTTT.

This clonotype was recorded many times. The V gene is TRBV12-3 or TRBV12-4, the J gene TRBJ2-2, with no clear D. V shed 6 bases and J shed 3 bases, with 14 bases lying between them. The CDR3 spans 15 residues. CDR3 in DNA: TGTGCCAGCAGCTTTTCCCCTAAAGACACCGGGGAGCTGTTTTTT. It specifies CASSFSPKDTGELFF.

This clonotype appeared once. The rearrangement links TRBV12-3 or TRBV12-4 to TRBJ2-1; possible D gene TRBD1, 6 bases. The V end lost 2 bases, the J end lost 7 bases, and 15 bases lay between the germline ends. CDR3 size: 15 residues. The CDR3 sequence: CASSLWDTMGNEQFF. As DNA, the CDR3 is TGTGCCAGCAGTTTATGGGACACCATGGGGAATGAGCAGTTCTTC.

The chain uses TRBV6-1 and TRBJ2-7; D not certain. The CDR3 runs 14 residues. Germline loops: CDR1 MNHNS, CDR2 SASEGT. V lost 2 bases, J lost 2 bases, and 10 bases lay in between. The CDR3 DNA reads TGTGCCAGCAGTGAATACAAGGGCCCCTACGAGCAGTACTTC. It encodes CASSEYKGPYEQYF.

There are a few counts of this clonotype. The chain carries TRBV10-3 and TRBJ2-5; 7 bases agree with TRBD1. In germline, CDR1 is ENHRY, CDR2 SYGVKD. Germline trimming cut 10 bases from V and 4 bases from J; bases unmatched to any gene: 6. The CDR3 length is 12 residues. The CDR3 loop is CATRTGTETQYF. CDR3 nucleotides: TGTGCCACCCGGACAGGAACAGAGACCCAGTACTTC.

This chain connects TRBV5-4 to TRBJ2-7; D perhaps matches TRBD2 (5 bases). The germline V and J ends were trimmed by 4 bases and 2 bases, with 16 bases remaining between them. The CDR3 contains 15 residues. Germline values: CDR1 SGHNT, CDR2 YYREEE (reference sequence). This chain's CDR3 is CASSPLGEGTYEQYF. The CDR3 coding sequence is TGTGCCAGCAGCCCCCTGGGAGAAGGAACCTACGAGCAGTACTTC.